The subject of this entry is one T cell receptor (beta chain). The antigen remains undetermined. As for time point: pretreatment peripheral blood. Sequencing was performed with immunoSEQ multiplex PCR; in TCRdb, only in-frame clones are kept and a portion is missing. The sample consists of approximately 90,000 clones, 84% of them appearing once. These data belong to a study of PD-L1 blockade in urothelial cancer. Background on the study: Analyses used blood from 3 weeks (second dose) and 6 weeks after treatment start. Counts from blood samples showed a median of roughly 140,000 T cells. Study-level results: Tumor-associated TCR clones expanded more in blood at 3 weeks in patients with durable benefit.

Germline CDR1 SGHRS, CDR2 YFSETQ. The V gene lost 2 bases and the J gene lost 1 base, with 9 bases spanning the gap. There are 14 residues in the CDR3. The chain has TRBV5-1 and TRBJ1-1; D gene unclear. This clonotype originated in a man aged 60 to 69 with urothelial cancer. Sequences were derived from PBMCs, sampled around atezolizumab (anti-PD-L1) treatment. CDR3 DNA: TGCGCCAGCAGCTTCGGGTCCCAGAACACTGAAGCTTTCTTT. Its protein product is CASSFGSQNTEAFF.